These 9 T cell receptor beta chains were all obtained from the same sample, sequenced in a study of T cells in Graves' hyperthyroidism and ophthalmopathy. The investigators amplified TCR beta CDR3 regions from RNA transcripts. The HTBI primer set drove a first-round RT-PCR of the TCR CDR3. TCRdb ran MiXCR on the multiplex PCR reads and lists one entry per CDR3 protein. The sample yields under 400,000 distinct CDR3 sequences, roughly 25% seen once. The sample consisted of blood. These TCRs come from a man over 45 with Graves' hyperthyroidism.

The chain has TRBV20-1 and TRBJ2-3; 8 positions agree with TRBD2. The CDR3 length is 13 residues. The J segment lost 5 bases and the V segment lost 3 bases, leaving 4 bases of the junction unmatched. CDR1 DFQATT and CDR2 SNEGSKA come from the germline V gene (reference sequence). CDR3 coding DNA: TGCAGTGCTAGCGGGAGGGCCGGAGATACGCAGTATTTT. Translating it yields CSASGRAGDTQYF.

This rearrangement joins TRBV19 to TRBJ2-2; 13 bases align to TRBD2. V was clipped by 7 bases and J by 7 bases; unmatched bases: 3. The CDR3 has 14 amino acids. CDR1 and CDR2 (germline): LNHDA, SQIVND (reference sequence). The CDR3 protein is CASTGLAGVGELFF. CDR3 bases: TGTGCCAGTACCGGACTAGCGGGAGTCGGGGAGCTGTTTTTT.

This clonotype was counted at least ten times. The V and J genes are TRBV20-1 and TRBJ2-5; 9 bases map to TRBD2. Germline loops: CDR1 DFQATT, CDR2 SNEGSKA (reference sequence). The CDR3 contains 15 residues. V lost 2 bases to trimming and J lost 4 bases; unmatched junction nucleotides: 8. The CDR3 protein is CSARLSSGTRETQYF. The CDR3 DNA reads TGCAGTGCTAGATTGTCTAGCGGGACCCGAGAGACCCAGTACTTC.

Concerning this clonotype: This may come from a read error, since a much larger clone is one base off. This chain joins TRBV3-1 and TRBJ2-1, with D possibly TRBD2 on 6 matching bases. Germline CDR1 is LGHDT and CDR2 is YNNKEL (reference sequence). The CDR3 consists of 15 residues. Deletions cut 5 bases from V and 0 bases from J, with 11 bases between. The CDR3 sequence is CASSWDGSSYNEQFF. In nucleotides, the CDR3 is TGTGCCAGCAGCTGGGACGGGAGCTCCTACAATGAGCAGTTCTTC.

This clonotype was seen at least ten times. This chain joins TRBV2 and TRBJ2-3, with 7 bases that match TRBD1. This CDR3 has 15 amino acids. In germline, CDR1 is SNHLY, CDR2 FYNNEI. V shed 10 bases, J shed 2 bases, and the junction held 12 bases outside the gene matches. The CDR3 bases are TGTGCCACCAAACAAACAGGGGCGGACACAGATACGCAGTATTTT. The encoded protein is CATKQTGADTDTQYF. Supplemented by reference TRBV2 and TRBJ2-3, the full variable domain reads EPEVTQTPSHQVTQMGQEVILRCVPISNHLYFYWYRQILGQKVEFLVSFYNNEISEKSEIFDDQFSVERPDGSNFTLKIRSTKLEDSAMYFCATKQTGADTDTQYFGPGTRLTVL.

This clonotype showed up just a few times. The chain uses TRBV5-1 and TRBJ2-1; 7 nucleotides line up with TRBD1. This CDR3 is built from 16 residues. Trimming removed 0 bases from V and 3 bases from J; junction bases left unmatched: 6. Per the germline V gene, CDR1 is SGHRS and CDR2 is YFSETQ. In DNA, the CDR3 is TGCGCCAGCAGCTTGGCAGCAGGACAGGTCTACAATGAGCAGTTCTTC. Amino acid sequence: CASSLAAGQVYNEQFF.

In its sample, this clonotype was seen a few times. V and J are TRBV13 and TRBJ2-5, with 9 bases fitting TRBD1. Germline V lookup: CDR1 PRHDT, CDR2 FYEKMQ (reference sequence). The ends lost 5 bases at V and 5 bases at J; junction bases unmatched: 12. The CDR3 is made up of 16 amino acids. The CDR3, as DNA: TGTGCCAGCAGCGCCAGGACAGGGGCACGTTGGGAGACCCAGTACTTC. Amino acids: CASSARTGARWETQYF.

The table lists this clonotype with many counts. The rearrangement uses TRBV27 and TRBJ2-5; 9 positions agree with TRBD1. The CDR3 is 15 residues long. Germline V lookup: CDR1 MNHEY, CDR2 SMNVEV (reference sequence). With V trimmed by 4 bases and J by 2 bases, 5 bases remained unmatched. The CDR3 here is CASSSRGQGQETQYF. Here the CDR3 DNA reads TGTGCCAGCAGTTCGAGGGGACAGGGACAAGAGACCCAGTACTTC.

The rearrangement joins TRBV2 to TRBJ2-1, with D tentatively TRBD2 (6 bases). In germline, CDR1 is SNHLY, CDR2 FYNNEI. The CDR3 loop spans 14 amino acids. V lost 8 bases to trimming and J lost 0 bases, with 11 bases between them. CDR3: CASALANSYNEQFF. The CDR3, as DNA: TGTGCCAGCGCCCTAGCGAACTCCTACAATGAGCAGTTCTTC.